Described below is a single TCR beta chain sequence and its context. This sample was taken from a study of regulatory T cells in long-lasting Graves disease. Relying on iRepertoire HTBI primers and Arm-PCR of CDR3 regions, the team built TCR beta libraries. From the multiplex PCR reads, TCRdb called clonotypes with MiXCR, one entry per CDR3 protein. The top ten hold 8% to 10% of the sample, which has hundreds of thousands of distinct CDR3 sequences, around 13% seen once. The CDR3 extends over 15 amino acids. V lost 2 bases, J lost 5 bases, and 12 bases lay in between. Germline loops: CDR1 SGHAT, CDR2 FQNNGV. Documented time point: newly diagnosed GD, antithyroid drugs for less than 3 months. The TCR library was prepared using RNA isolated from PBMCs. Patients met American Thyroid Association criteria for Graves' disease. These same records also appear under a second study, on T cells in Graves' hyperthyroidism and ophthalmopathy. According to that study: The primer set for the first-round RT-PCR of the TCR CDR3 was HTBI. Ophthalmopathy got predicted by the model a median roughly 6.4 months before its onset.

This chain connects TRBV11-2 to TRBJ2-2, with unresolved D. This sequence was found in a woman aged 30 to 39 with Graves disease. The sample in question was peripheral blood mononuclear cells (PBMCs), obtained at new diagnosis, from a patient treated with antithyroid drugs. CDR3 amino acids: CASSLFDVKTGELFF. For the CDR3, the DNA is TGTGCCAGCAGCTTATTTGATGTGAAGACCGGGGAGCTGTTTTTT. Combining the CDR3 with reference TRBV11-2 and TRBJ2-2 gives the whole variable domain EAGVAQSPRYKIIEKRQSVAFWCNPISGHATLYWYQQILGQGPKLLIQFQNNGVVDDSQLPKDRFSAERLKGVDSTLKIQPAKLEDSAVYLCASSLFDVKTGELFFGEGSRLTVL.